Shown below are 30 T cell receptor beta chains from a single sample sequenced in a study of T cell clonality in common variable immunodeficiency. Using immunoSEQ multiplex PCR, the repertoire was profiled, and TCRdb retains in-frame clones only, with some absent. There are 25,000 to 35,000 clones in the sample, none observed a single time. Antigens of these TCRs are unknown. Study findings and constraints: Common variable immunodeficiency TCR beta sequences reportedly had fewer deletions and N-nucleotide insertions.

The sequenced sample was peripheral blood mononuclear cells. These receptors were obtained from a human donor with common variable immunodeficiency.

The table lists this clone with a few counts. The CDR3 is cut off 3 residues early in the read; its end comes from the germline J gene. The chain joins TRBV7-3 to TRBJ1-2; 10 bases fit TRBD1. The CDR3 consists of 16 residues. Germline V lookup: CDR1 SGHTA, CDR2 FQGTGA. With 5 bases clipped from V and 4 bases from J, the junction kept 10 bases outside the gene matches. The part of the CDR3 DNA that was read is TGTGCCAGCAGCCTGGGACAGGGGCGAGTTCCCTATGGC. This sequence encodes CASSLGQGRVPYG. The CDR3 as a whole reads CASSLGQGRVPYGYTF.

There are many counts of this clone. The sequenced fragment ends 3 residues before the CDR3 boundary, so the rest is inferred from the germline J gene. The chain recombines TRBV10-3 with TRBJ2-5; 12 bases are a match to TRBD1. Germline V gene sequence: CDR1 ENHRY, CDR2 SYGVKD. The CDR3 length is 17 residues. The V segment lost 0 bases and the J segment 3 bases; nucleotides outside the gene matches: 5. CDR3 DNA, as far as it was read: TGTGCCATCAGTGAGTCGTGGGACAGGGGGCTGGAAGAGACC. As protein: CAISESWDRGLEET. The full CDR3 sequence reads CAISESWDRGLEETQYF.

There are a few counts of this clone. The CDR3 end lies 3 residues beyond the end of the read and is filled in from the germline J gene. The chain has TRBV6-2 or TRBV6-3 and TRBJ2-3; unclear D gene. The CDR3 has 11 amino acids. Per germline, CDR1 MNHEY and CDR2 SVGEGT. V was shortened by 8 bases and J by 2 bases, with 5 bases between the two germline ends. The sequenced CDR3 bases are TGTGCCAGCGCGGACACAGATACG. This gives the protein CASADTDT. The full CDR3 sequence reads CASADTDTQYF.

This clone was found a few times. The missing CDR3 end, 3 residues past where the read stops, is filled in from the germline J gene. This rearrangement joins TRBV7-3 to TRBJ2-2, with D possibly being TRBD2 (5 bases). Looked up from germline, CDR1 is SGHTA and CDR2 is FQGTGA. Between the trimmed V and J ends, which lost 2 bases and 6 bases, there was a span of 16 bases. There are 16 residues in the CDR3. CDR3 loop: CASSLGGQLGPGELFF. CDR3 bases read: TGTGCCAGCAGCTTAGGAGGCCAACTAGGACCCGGGGAG.

This clone appeared many times. The DNA ends 3 residues before the CDR3 does, and the rest of the CDR3 is filled in from the germline J gene. The chain uses TRBV5-5 and TRBJ1-2, with unresolved D. The CDR3 covers 14 residues. V shed 4 bases and J shed 3 bases, with 13 bases lying between them. From germline, CDR1 is SGHKS and CDR2 YYEKEE (reference sequence). CDR3 region: CASSPSSDYYGYTF. Partial CDR3 DNA: TGTGCCAGCAGCCCTTCCAGCGATTACTATGGC.

This clone has only a few counts. The sequence runs out 3 residues before the end of the CDR3; the remainder is reconstructed from the germline J gene. This chain links TRBV5-1 with TRBJ2-7; the match to TRBD1 covers 8 bases. The CDR3 is made up of 13 amino acids. CDR1 is SGHRS and CDR2 is YFSETQ in the germline V gene. After removal of 4 bases from V and 3 bases from J, the junction contained 3 bases not matched to a gene. Incomplete CDR3 DNA: TGCGCCAGCAGCCACGGACAGGGCTACGAG. Residues: CASSHGQGYE. In full, the CDR3 reads CASSHGQGYEQYF.

This clone appeared many times. From the germline J gene comes the end of the CDR3, since the read stops 3 residues before it. J is TRBJ1-4 and V is TRBV15, with a weak D call TRBD1 (5 bases). This CDR3 comprises 15 residues. Trimming took 1 base from V and 5 from J, leaving 11 bases between them. Germline CDR1 is LNHNV and CDR2 is YYDKDF (reference sequence). The sequenced CDR3 bases are TGTGCCACCAGCAGAGCTGGGAGGACAAATGAAAAA. Protein: CATSRAGRTNEK. The complete CDR3 protein is CATSRAGRTNEKLFF.

The sample holds a few counts of this clone. The read terminates 3 residues ahead of where the CDR3 ends, so the germline J gene completes it. This chain uses TRBV30 with TRBJ2-5; D gene unclear. The CDR3 loop spans 13 amino acids. Germline V lookup: CDR1 GTSNPN, CDR2 SVGIG (reference sequence). V shed 0 bases and J shed 5 bases, with 10 bases lying between them. CDR3 region: CAWSVTVWETQYF. CDR3 bases read: TGTGCCTGGAGTGTAACGGTGTGGGAGACC. Full variable domain (remainder filled in from reference TRBV30 and TRBJ2-5): SQTIHQWPATLVQPVGSPLSLECTVEGTSNPNLYWYRQAAGRGLQLLFYSVGIGQISSEVPQNLSASRPQDRQFILSSKKLLLSDSGFYLCAWSVTVWETQYFGPGTRLLVL.

This clone was observed at least ten times. The read terminates 3 residues ahead of where the CDR3 ends, so the germline J gene completes it. J is TRBJ2-3 and V is TRBV20-1, with 10 bases fitting TRBD2. This CDR3 is built from 16 residues. Looked up from germline, CDR1 is DFQATT and CDR2 is SNEGSKA (reference sequence). Losses at the gene ends were 5 bases for V and 2 bases for J; bases not matched to a gene: 10. CDR3 DNA (partial): TGCAGTGCTGCTGTGGGGCTAGCGGGGGCCACAGATACG. This sequence encodes CSAAVGLAGATDT. The complete CDR3 reads CSAAVGLAGATDTQYF.

This clone was recorded a few times. The CDR3 extends 3 residues past the end of the read, so its final part is completed from the germline J gene. The gene calls are TRBV10-2 and TRBJ2-4; D not certain. Germline V CDR1 and CDR2: WSHSY, SAAADI. CDR3 length equals 10 residues. The CDR3 loop reads CASSETPQYF. The CDR3 DNA, read in part, is TGCGCCAGCAGTGAAACACCT.

This clone was recorded at least ten times. Read coverage stops 3 residues before the CDR3 terminus; the germline J gene supplies the remainder. The chain recombines TRBV12-5 with TRBJ1-2, with 8 bases that match TRBD1. V lost 0 bases to trimming and J lost 6 bases; unmatched junction nucleotides: 6. The CDR3 runs to 15 residues. Germline assignment: CDR1 LGHNT and CDR2 FRNRAP. CDR3 loop: CASGLVLDRVDGYTF. The CDR3 DNA, read in part, is TGTGCTAGTGGTTTGGTACTGGACAGGGTAGATGGC.

About this clone itself: The read halts 3 residues ahead of the CDR3 end, with the missing end drawn from the germline J gene. The gene calls are TRBV18 and TRBJ1-3, with a weak D call TRBD1 (6 bases). Germline CDR1 reads KGHSH; CDR2 reads LQKENI. The ends were cut back, 3 bases at V and 3 bases at J, with 15 bases in the middle. CDR3 length: 16 residues. CDR3 sequence reads: CASSPETGSGGNTIYF. CDR3 bases read: TGTGCCAGCTCACCGGAGACAGGTTCTGGTGGAAACACC.

This clone was observed a few times. Read coverage stops 3 residues before the CDR3 terminus; the germline J gene supplies the remainder. V gene TRBV7-9 combines with J gene TRBJ1-2, with 8 bases that match TRBD1. The CDR3 extends over 15 amino acids. The J segment lost 7 bases and the V segment lost 1 base, leaving 8 bases of the junction unmatched. Germline V CDR1 and CDR2: SEHNR, FQNEAQ (reference sequence). The CDR3 loop is CASSLDGQGAFGYTF. CDR3 DNA (partial): TGTGCCAGCAGCTTAGATGGGCAGGGGGCCTTTGGC.

As to this clone: The read halts 3 residues ahead of the CDR3 end, with the missing end drawn from the germline J gene. The rearrangement joins TRBV19 to TRBJ1-4; no firm D call. Trimming pared 3 bases from V and 8 bases from J, leaving 19 bases between. Germline loops: CDR1 LNHDA, CDR2 SQIVND (reference sequence). The CDR3 has 16 residues. The CDR3 spells CASSIRGSGFGEKLFF. CDR3 DNA (partial): TGTGCCAGTAGTATCCGCGGTTCGGGGTTTGGGGAAAAA.

Only a few counts were recorded for this clone. The read finishes 3 residues shy of the CDR3 end, and the germline J gene is used to complete it. This rearrangement joins TRBV30 to TRBJ2-3; perhaps TRBD1 as D (6 bases). Trimming took 3 bases from V and 0 from J, leaving 16 bases between them. Germline CDR1 reads GTSNPN; CDR2 reads SVGIG (reference sequence). The CDR3 runs to 16 residues. The CDR3 bases that were read are TGTGCCTGGAGCAGAATCCGGGACACCAGCACAGATACG. Amino acids: CAWSRIRDTSTDT. The whole CDR3 protein is CAWSRIRDTSTDTQYF.

This clone was observed at least ten times. Sequencing ends 3 residues short of the CDR3 end; the germline J gene provides the rest. The chain links TRBV7-3 to TRBJ1-2; the match to TRBD1 covers 7 bases. The V gene's germline CDR1 is SGHTA and CDR2 FQGTGA. The CDR3 contains 15 residues. The V segment lost 4 bases and the J segment 4 bases; nucleotides outside the gene matches: 9. The covered CDR3 bases are TGTGCCAGCAGCTCCGCCACAGGGGAGACCTATGGC. Translated, it gives CASSSATGETYG. The whole CDR3 reads CASSSATGETYGYTF.

Partial CDR3 DNA: TGTGCCAGCAGTGAAAGTGACAACTACAATGAG. Its protein product is CASSESDNYNE. The entire CDR3 sequence reads CASSESDNYNEQFF. The rearrangement uses TRBV6-1 and TRBJ2-1; D remains ambiguous. Read data end 3 residues before the CDR3 end; the end is taken from the germline J gene. Germline V CDR1 and CDR2: MNHNS, SASEGT. V lost 2 bases to trimming and J lost 3 bases, with 8 bases between them. This CDR3 has 14 amino acids.

This clone has a count of ten or more. The sequenced CDR3 bases are TGCAGCGTAAGCGATGGC. This sequence encodes CSVSDG. The whole CDR3 sequence is CSVSDGYTF. The V call is TRBV29-1, the J call TRBJ1-2; D unclear. Read coverage stops 3 residues before the CDR3 terminus; the germline J gene supplies the remainder. This CDR3 region has 9 residues. Germline CDR1 is SQVTM and CDR2 is ANQGSEA. V lost 6 bases and J lost 6, with 5 bases in between.

This clone was observed many times. Read sequence stops 3 residues before the CDR3 end, and the germline J gene provides the missing end. The chain employs TRBV7-9 and TRBJ1-2, with 8 bases that match TRBD1. Germline values: CDR1 SEHNR, CDR2 FQNEAQ (reference sequence). The CDR3 length is 14 residues. This CDR3 is CASSLVSTGGGYTF. The part of the CDR3 DNA that was read is TGTGCCAGCAGCTTAGTCTCTACAGGGGGAGGC.

Many counts were recorded for this clone. The read comes to an end 3 residues before the CDR3 does, leaving the germline J gene to fill in the end. The chain is built from TRBV5-1 and TRBJ1-6; no clear D. CDR3 length equals 14 residues. Deletions cut 2 bases from V and 5 bases from J, with 8 bases between. CDR1 is SGHRS and CDR2 is YFSETQ in the germline V gene. This chain's CDR3 is CASSFGEDNSPLHF. Partial CDR3 DNA: TGCGCCAGCAGCTTCGGGGAGGATAATTCACCC. Together with reference TRBV5-1 and TRBJ1-6, the CDR3 gives the full variable domain: KAGVTQTPRYLIKTRGQQVTLSCSPISGHRSVSWYQQTPGQGLQFLFEYFSETQRNKGNFPGRFSGRQFSNSRSEMNVSTLELGDSALYLCASSFGEDNSPLHFGNGTRLTVT.

This clone came up a few times. The read stops 3 residues short of the end of the CDR3; the missing end is completed from the germline J gene. This sequence joins TRBV6-1 and TRBJ1-5, with TRBD1 identical over 7 bases. V dropped 2 bases and J dropped 7; count of bases not matched to a gene: 8. This CDR3 region has 15 residues. Germline CDR1 and CDR2: MNHNS and SASEGT. Partial CDR3 DNA: TGTGCCAGCAGTGAATATGACAGGGTGTACCAGCCC. As protein: CASSEYDRVYQP. The full CDR3 is CASSEYDRVYQPQHF.

Comment on this clone: The read ends 3 residues early relative to the CDR3; the germline J gene fills the gap. The chain has TRBV7-2 and TRBJ1-1; the match to TRBD1 covers 9 bases. Germline V gene lookup returns CDR1 SGHTA and CDR2 FQGNSA. The CDR3 is 13 residues long. This CDR3 reads CASSFNPGQGAFF. CDR3 DNA (partial): TGTGCCAGCAGCTTTAATCCGGGACAGGGC. Full variable domain (missing parts from reference TRBV7-2 and TRBJ1-1): GAGVSQSPSNKVTEKGKDVELRCDPISGHTALYWYRQSLGQGLEFLIYFQGNSAPDKSGLPSDRFSAERTGGSVSTLTIQRTQQEDSAVYLCASSFNPGQGAFFGQGTRLTVV.

Concerning this clone itself: One end of the junction is discordant with germline, which a read error may explain. The read ends 3 residues shy of where the CDR3 ends; the end is completed using the germline J gene. The gene calls are TRBV7-2 and TRBJ1-5; 10 bases map to TRBD1. From germline, CDR1 is SGHTA and CDR2 FQGNSA. The CDR3 spans 15 residues. The CDR3 bases that were read are TGTGCCAACAGCCCGGACAGGGGGTTCAATCAGCCC. Its translation is CANSPDRGFNQP. The complete CDR3 protein is CANSPDRGFNQPQHF.

The table lists this clone with many counts. The CDR3 end is not reached by the read, which stops 3 residues before it; the germline J gene fills it in. The rearrangement uses TRBV18 and TRBJ1-1; D may be TRBD1 (6 bases). Trimming took off 5 bases at V and 3 bases at J, with 19 bases between the two ends. Per germline, CDR1 KGHSH and CDR2 LQKENI. The CDR3 is made up of 16 amino acids. CDR3 DNA (partial): TGTGCCAGCTCAGCGAACGGGGTACAGGGTGACACTGAA. Its protein is CASSANGVQGDTE. The entire CDR3 protein is CASSANGVQGDTEAFF.

This clone was seen only a few times. The read ends 3 residues early relative to the CDR3; the germline J gene fills the gap. The rearrangement joins TRBV5-1 to TRBJ2-3; 8 positions agree with TRBD2. The length of the CDR3 is 16 residues. Germline V gene lookup returns CDR1 SGHRS and CDR2 YFSETQ. The V segment lost 1 base and the J segment 4 bases; nucleotides outside the gene matches: 8. The part of the CDR3 DNA that was read is TGCGCCAGCAGCTTGACATTAGCGGGGTTCTCAGATACG. This translates into CASSLTLAGFSDT. The full CDR3 protein reads CASSLTLAGFSDTQYF. The full variable domain, with the rest looked up from reference TRBV5-1 and TRBJ2-3, is KAGVTQTPRYLIKTRGQQVTLSCSPISGHRSVSWYQQTPGQGLQFLFEYFSETQRNKGNFPGRFSGRQFSNSRSEMNVSTLELGDSALYLCASSLTLAGFSDTQYFGPGTRLTVL.

This clone was observed at least ten times. The sequenced fragment ends 3 residues before the CDR3 boundary, so the rest is inferred from the germline J gene. This chain connects TRBV18 to TRBJ2-7; 7 positions agree with TRBD1. The V segment lost 6 bases and the J segment 3 bases; nucleotides outside the gene matches: 8. From germline, CDR1 is KGHSH and CDR2 LQKENI. The CDR3 runs 14 residues. The CDR3 loop is CASSYGDSHYEQYF. Incomplete CDR3 DNA: TGTGCCAGCTCCTACGGGGACAGCCACTACGAG.

This clone was detected a few times. The CDR3 end lies 3 residues beyond the end of the read and is filled in from the germline J gene. The V gene is TRBV7-9, the J gene TRBJ1-1; 7 bases fit TRBD1. J was trimmed by 2 bases and V by 0 bases; bases with no gene match: 3. This CDR3 has 15 amino acids. CDR1 is SEHNR, CDR2 FQNEAQ, per germline (reference sequence). The CDR3 bases that were read are TGTGCCAGCAGCTTAGCCCAAGGGGGCAACACTGAA. It translates to CASSLAQGGNTE. From start to end, the CDR3 is CASSLAQGGNTEAFF.

This clone showed up just a few times. Sequencing ends 3 residues short of the CDR3 end; the germline J gene provides the rest. This chain joins TRBV7-3 and TRBJ1-2; 8 nucleotides align to TRBD1. V shed 5 bases and J 7 bases; nucleotides not matched to a gene: 9. The CDR3 contains 14 residues. Germline lookup yields CDR1 SGHTA and CDR2 FQGTGA. The CDR3 bases that were read are TGTGCCAGCAGCCCGACAGGGGCCGGGGGTGGC. Protein product: CASSPTGAGGG. The whole CDR3 sequence reads CASSPTGAGGGYTF.

The sample holds many counts of this clone. CDR3 bases read: TGTGCCAGCAGCTTAGACAGGGGCTATGGC. This encodes CASSLDRGYG. The CDR3, in full, reads CASSLDRGYGYTF. The rearrangement links TRBV7-2 to TRBJ1-2, with 7 bases fitting TRBD1. The DNA ends 3 residues before the CDR3 does, and the rest of the CDR3 is filled in from the germline J gene. This CDR3 comprises 13 residues. Germline-derived CDR1 and CDR2 are SGHTA and FQGNSA. With 1 base clipped from V and 4 bases from J, the junction kept 0 bases outside the gene matches.

This clone was observed a few times. The read is 3 residues too short to cover the CDR3 end, so that end is filled in from the germline J gene. This chain uses TRBV7-9 with TRBJ2-2; 8 nucleotides agree with TRBD1. CDR1 is SEHNR and CDR2 is FQNEAQ in the germline V gene (reference sequence). CDR3 length: 15 amino acids. Trimming at V came to 6 bases and at J to 4 bases, leaving 7 bases not matched to a gene. The CDR3 sequence: CASRQDRVFTGELFF. The sequenced CDR3 bases are TGTGCCAGCAGACAGGACAGGGTGTTCACCGGGGAG.